The 20 T cell receptor beta chains reported below all come from one sample, sequenced in a study of blood T cell repertoires in COVID-19. Only in-frame clones appear in the TCRdb table, and some are missing; sequencing was by immunoSEQ multiplex PCR. The data contain roughly 200,000 clones, 65% to 85% of them singletons. Specimen: peripheral blood. These receptors all stem from a man aged 35-49 years with active or convalescent COVID-19.

Remarks on this clone: At one end, the junction sequence differs from germline, possibly due to a read error. The V gene is TRBV10-3, the J gene TRBJ2-3, with TRBD2 matching 9 bases. There are 15 residues in the CDR3. Germline values: CDR1 ENHRY, CDR2 SYGVKD. The CDR3 DNA reads as TGTGCCATCAGTGAAGTTAGCGGGAGCACCGATACGCAGTATTTT. Translation gives CAISEVSGSTDTQYF.

The CDR3 nucleotides read TGCGCCAGCAGCGCGACGACAGGTGGTGAGTCCGAGCAGTACTTC. This encodes CASSATTGGESEQYF. The chain is built from TRBV5-1 and TRBJ2-7; D may be TRBD1 (6 bases). The V gene lost 4 bases and the J gene lost 6 bases, with 20 bases spanning the gap. CDR1 SGHRS and CDR2 YFSETQ come from the germline V gene. The CDR3 covers 15 residues.

The genes are TRBV24-1 and TRBJ1-2; 10 bases align to TRBD1. Trimming took 2 bases from V and 3 from J; bases not matched to a gene: 2. The CDR3 runs to 15 residues. Germline V gene sequence: CDR1 KGHDR, CDR2 SFDVKD. CDR3 in DNA: TGTGCCACCAGTGATTCCGGGACAGGGGACTATGGCTACACCTTC. It encodes CATSDSGTGDYGYTF.

The chain is built from TRBV27 and TRBJ1-5, with 9 nucleotides matching TRBD1. The ends lost 5 bases at V and 7 bases at J; junction bases unmatched: 3. Per germline, CDR1 MNHEY and CDR2 SMNVEV (reference sequence). CDR3 length equals 13 residues. CDR3 nucleotides: TGTGCCAGCAGTCCGGACAGGGGACAGCCCCAGCATTTT. It codes for CASSPDRGQPQHF.

This clone came up a few times. The genes are TRBV19 and TRBJ2-2, with 12 bases that match TRBD1. The germline gives CDR1 LNHDA, CDR2 SQIVND (reference sequence). The CDR3 extends over 15 amino acids. V was pared by 4 bases and J by 7 bases, with 4 bases of the junction left unmatched. CDR3 sequence: CASSTGTGGHGELFF. DNA for the CDR3: TGTGCCAGTAGTACCGGGACAGGGGGCCACGGGGAGCTGTTTTTT.

The gene calls are TRBV24-1 and TRBJ1-2; D gene ambiguous. The CDR3 consists of 14 residues. Germline values: CDR1 KGHDR, CDR2 SFDVKD. V dropped 3 bases and J dropped 0 bases, with 7 bases sitting between them. The CDR3, as DNA: TGTGCCACCAGTGATCCCCCAACTAACTATGGCTACACCTTC. Translated, it gives CATSDPPTNYGYTF.

This clone turned up a few times. This chain links TRBV11-3 with TRBJ2-7; tentatively, D is TRBD1 (5 bases). Germline loops: CDR1 SGHNT, CDR2 YENEEA. V was cut by 1 base and J by 6 bases, with 10 bases left in between. The length of the CDR3 is 13 residues. The CDR3 bases are TGTGCCAGCAGCTTAGCCAGGACAAGCGAGCAGTACTTC. It is translated as CASSLARTSEQYF.

The chain is built from TRBV14 and TRBJ1-1; no clear D gene. This CDR3 has 15 amino acids. Germline V CDR1 and CDR2: SGHDN, FVKESK. V was shortened by 0 bases and J by 0 bases, with 8 bases between the two germline ends. The CDR3 DNA reads TGTGCCAGCAGCCAAGATTGGGCCGTGAACACTGAAGCTTTCTTT. Its translation: CASSQDWAVNTEAFF.

V usage is TRBV28 and J usage is TRBJ2-1; 11 bases map to TRBD2. This CDR3 comprises 16 residues. CDR1 MDHEN and CDR2 SYDVKM come from the germline V gene. After removal of 5 bases from V and 4 bases from J, the junction contained 7 bases not matched to a gene. The CDR3 nucleotides read TGTGCCAGCAGTGGAGCGGGACTAGCGGCTTACAATGAGCAGTTCTTC. Translated, it gives CASSGAGLAAYNEQFF. Full variable domain (missing parts from reference TRBV28 and TRBJ2-1): DVKVTQSSRYLVKRTGEKVFLECVQDMDHENMFWYRQDPGLGLRLIYFSYDVKMKEKGDIPEGYSVSREKKERFSLILESASTNQTSMYLCASSGAGLAAYNEQFFGPGTRLTVL.

A few counts support this clone. CDR3 protein: CATSDGTGATNYGYTF. The CDR3 nucleotides are TGTGCCACCAGTGATGGGACAGGGGCCACCAACTATGGCTACACCTTC. The chain joins TRBV24-1 to TRBJ1-2; 10 bases agree with TRBD1. The length of the CDR3 is 16 residues. V was pared by 3 bases and J by 2 bases, with 5 bases of the junction left unmatched. The germline V gene encodes CDR1 KGHDR and CDR2 SFDVKD.

The chain recombines TRBV30 with TRBJ1-2; D possibly corresponds to TRBD1 (5 bases). The CDR3 has 17 amino acids. Trimming removed 1 base at V and 1 base at J, with 19 bases between. Germline CDR1 reads GTSNPN; CDR2 reads SVGIG (reference sequence). CDR3 coding DNA: TGTGCCTGGAGTGGACCATTGGACGGGGGTGGTAACTATGGCTACACCTTC. Amino acid sequence: CAWSGPLDGGGNYGYTF.

The chain recombines TRBV21-1 with TRBJ1-1; the DNA was not compared with TRBD1, the D call given in the table. TRBV21-1 is classified as a pseudogene. The CDR3 extends over 17 amino acids. CDR3 in amino acids: CASSKVVRTGSYTEAFF. DNA for the CDR3: TGTGCCAGCAGCAAAGTGGTTCGGACAGGATCCTACACTGAAGCTTTCTTT.

V gene TRBV2 combines with J gene TRBJ2-5; D is unclear. Germline lookup yields CDR1 SNHLY and CDR2 FYNNEI. The CDR3 length is 12 residues. Trimming took 3 bases from V and 4 from J, leaving 6 bases between them. Here the CDR3 DNA reads TGTGCCAGCAGTGATTCCGGAGAGACCCAGTACTTC. It encodes CASSDSGETQYF.

The chain is built from TRBV7-9 and TRBJ1-2; no reliable D call. There are 13 residues in the CDR3. Germline V gene lookup returns CDR1 SEHNR and CDR2 FQNEAQ (reference sequence). V lost 2 bases, J lost 2 bases, and 6 bases lay in between. In nucleotides, the CDR3 is TGTGCCAGCAGCTTAACAGAAAACTATGGCTACACCTTC. It encodes CASSLTENYGYTF.

This sequence joins TRBV4-1 and TRBJ2-5, with 8 bases fitting TRBD1. This CDR3 is built from 16 residues. Unmatched junction bases numbered 6, after V lost 0 bases and J lost 3 bases. The germline gives CDR1 MGHRA, CDR2 YSYEKL. Here the CDR3 reads CASSQEGRGPEETQYF. Written as DNA, the CDR3 is TGCGCCAGCAGCCAAGAGGGCAGGGGGCCCGAAGAGACCCAGTACTTC.

V usage is TRBV6-6 and J usage is TRBJ2-7, with 12 nucleotides matching TRBD1. Per germline, CDR1 MNHNY and CDR2 SVGAGI (reference sequence). The V and J ends lost 6 bases and 3 bases, in that order; junction bases with no gene match: 9. The CDR3 has 16 amino acids. CDR3 sequence: CASRSRGTGGVYEQYF. Written as DNA, the CDR3 is TGTGCCAGCAGATCCCGAGGGACAGGGGGCGTCTACGAGCAGTACTTC.

This clone was counted only a few times. This sequence joins TRBV6-5 and TRBJ2-7; 8 positions match TRBD1. The V segment lost 8 bases and the J segment 4 bases; nucleotides outside the gene matches: 4. The CDR3 sequence is 12 residues long. The germline V gene encodes CDR1 MNHEY and CDR2 SVGAGI. The CDR3 sequence is CASGGQEYEQYF. The CDR3 DNA reads TGTGCCAGCGGGGGACAGGAATACGAGCAGTACTTC.

V and J are TRBV30 and TRBJ2-7, with D maybe TRBD2 (7 bases). Germline V gives CDR1 GTSNPN, CDR2 SVGIG (reference sequence). V lost 2 bases to trimming and J lost 4 bases, with 12 bases between them. The CDR3 covers 13 residues. For the CDR3, the DNA is TGTGCCTGGAGTTTGGGGGGGCCTTACGAGCAGTACTTC. It codes for CAWSLGGPYEQYF.

The chain uses TRBV2 and TRBJ2-5; 7 bases align to TRBD1. Germline-derived CDR1 and CDR2 are SNHLY and FYNNEI. Unmatched junction bases numbered 14, after V lost 5 bases and J lost 5 bases. The length of the CDR3 is 16 residues. The CDR3 region is CASSFRTLTGLETQYF. The DNA of the CDR3 is TGTGCCAGCAGTTTCCGTACCTTGACAGGGTTGGAGACCCAGTACTTC.

J is TRBJ2-3 and V is TRBV4-1; D gene uncertain. CDR3 length: 17 residues. The V and J ends lost 0 bases and 2 bases respectively, with 15 bases between them. The germline V gene has CDR1 MGHRA and CDR2 YSYEKL. The CDR3 nucleotides read TGCGCCAGCAGCCAAGATGTCGAGACTTCAAACACAGATACGCAGTATTTT. It is translated as CASSQDVETSNTDTQYF.